This T cell receptor beta chain is drawn from a study of cytomegalovirus exposure and HLA in healthy donors. Study-wide results and limits: Earlier results showed most TCR beta V segments being productive about 90% or about 30% of the time.

Although they were nominally healthy when sampled, donors likely had unrecorded immune exposures. V trimming: 3 bases; J trimming: 5 bases; junction bases outside the gene matches: 1. The germline V gene encodes CDR1 SGHTA and CDR2 FQGNSA. This CDR3 is built from 14 residues. Researchers ran the PCR with 60 Vbeta and 13 Jbeta primers. Assay: immunoSEQ multiplex PCR; the TCRdb copy retains only in-frame clones and omits some. This repertoire comprises about 140,000 clones; its ten largest clones make up around 2.2%. Worth noting for this clone: Its antigen remains unidentified.

The genes are TRBV7-2 and TRBJ2-1; 10 bases match TRBD2. The receptor comes from a woman aged 18-29 years in good health and CMV-seronegative. Sequencing input: PBMCs. CDR3 coding DNA: TGTGCCAGCAGCTTTCTAGCGGGAGACAATGAGCAGTTCTTC. Translating gives CASSFLAGDNEQFF.